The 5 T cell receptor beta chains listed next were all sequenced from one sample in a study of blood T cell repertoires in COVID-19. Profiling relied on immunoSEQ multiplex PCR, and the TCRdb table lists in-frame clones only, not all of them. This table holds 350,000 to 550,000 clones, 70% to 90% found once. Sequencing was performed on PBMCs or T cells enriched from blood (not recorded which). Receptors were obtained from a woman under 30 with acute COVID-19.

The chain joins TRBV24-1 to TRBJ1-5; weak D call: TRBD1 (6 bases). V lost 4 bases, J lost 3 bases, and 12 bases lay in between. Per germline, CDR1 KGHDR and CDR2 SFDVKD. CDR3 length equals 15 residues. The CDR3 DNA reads TGTGCCACCAGTGAGGGGGGGCTCGACAATCAGCCCCAGCATTTT. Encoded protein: CATSEGGLDNQPQHF.

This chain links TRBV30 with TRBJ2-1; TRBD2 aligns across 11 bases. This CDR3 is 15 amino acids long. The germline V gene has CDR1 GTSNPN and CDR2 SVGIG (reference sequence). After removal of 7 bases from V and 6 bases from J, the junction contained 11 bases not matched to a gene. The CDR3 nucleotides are TGTGCCTCCCAAGGACTAGCGGGTGGCCCCAATGAGCAGTTCTTC. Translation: CASQGLAGGPNEQFF.

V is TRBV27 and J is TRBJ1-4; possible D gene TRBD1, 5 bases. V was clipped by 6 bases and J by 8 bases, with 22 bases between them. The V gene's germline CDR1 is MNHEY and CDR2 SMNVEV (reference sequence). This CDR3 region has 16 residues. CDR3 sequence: CASRTFIARVGEKLFF. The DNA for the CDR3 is TGTGCCAGCAGGACCTTCATAGCCAGGGTAGGGGAAAAACTGTTTTTT.

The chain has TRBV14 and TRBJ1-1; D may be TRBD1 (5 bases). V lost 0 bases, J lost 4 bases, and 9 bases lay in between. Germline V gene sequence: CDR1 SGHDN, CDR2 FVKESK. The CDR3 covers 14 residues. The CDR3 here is CASSQDPGGTEAFF. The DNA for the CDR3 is TGTGCCAGCAGCCAAGATCCGGGGGGCACTGAAGCTTTCTTT. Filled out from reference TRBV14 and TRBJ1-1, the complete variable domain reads EAGVTQFPSHSVIEKGQTVTLRCDPISGHDNLYWYRRVMGKEIKFLLHFVKESKQDESGMPNNRFLAERTGGTYSTLKVQPAELEDSGVYFCASSQDPGGTEAFFGQGTRLTVV.

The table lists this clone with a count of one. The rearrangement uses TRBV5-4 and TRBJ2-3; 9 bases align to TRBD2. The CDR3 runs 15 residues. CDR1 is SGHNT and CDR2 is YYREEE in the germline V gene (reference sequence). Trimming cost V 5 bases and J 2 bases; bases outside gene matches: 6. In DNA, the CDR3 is TGTGCCAGCAGTTCGACTAGCGGTTACACAGATACGCAGTATTTT. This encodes CASSSTSGYTDTQYF.